Here is one T cell receptor (beta chain) with its context. This sample stems from a study of blood T cell repertoires in COVID-19. Study-wide background: Acute and convalescent COVID-19 samples came from the United States, Italy and Spain. PBMCs, B-cell-depleted T cells, or T cells were the source of the cDNA or gDNA that made up the material.

In the source study's methods: Reference gene primer amplification gave nucleated cell count estimates. Using immunoSEQ multiplex PCR, the repertoire was profiled, and TCRdb retains in-frame clones only, with some absent. V and J calls and clone size are as listed in that table; D and trimming were resolved from the DNA. The sample comprises more than 60,000 clones, around 90% of which are singletons, and less than 6.5% rests with the top ten. The ends lost 4 bases at V and 5 bases at J; junction bases unmatched: 3. This CDR3 comprises 14 residues. Germline-derived CDR1 and CDR2 are LNHDA and SQIVND (reference sequence).

This clonotype originated in a man aged 45 to 65 with acute or convalescent COVID-19. Sequenced material: peripheral blood. This chain joins TRBV19 and TRBJ1-1; 11 bases are shared with TRBD1. The CDR3 loop is CASSKGQGGTEAFF. CDR3 DNA sequence: TGTGCCAGTAGTAAGGGACAGGGGGGTACTGAAGCTTTCTTT.